Below, 10 T cell receptor beta chains from the same sample are listed, as sequenced in a study of technical replicates of blood from a few donors (dated by TCRdb to about 2017). The library relied on the immunoSEQ multiplex PCR assay. TCRdb took this table from immuneACCESS and kept in-frame rearrangements with V and J called. Such tables lack part of the clones; where checked against another copy, unresolved V genes explain under half of the gap, and the rest is unexplained. The table for this sample lists tens of thousands of clones; about 90% of them were counted only once. The ten most abundant clones make up less than 0.5% of the sample. The sequenced material came from T cells isolated from PBMCs. Every receptor here comes from a human donor in good health.

The chain combines TRBV5-1 with TRBJ2-1, with 7 bases lining up with TRBD2. The CDR3 spans 17 residues. With 0 bases clipped from V and 5 bases from J, the junction kept 11 bases outside the gene matches. CDR1 and CDR2 from the germline V gene are SGHRS and YFSETQ. The CDR3 DNA is TGCGCCAGCAGCTTGGGGTATTTGCGGGAGAAAGACAATGAGCAGTTCTTC. Translating it yields CASSLGYLREKDNEQFF.

V is TRBV15 and J is TRBJ2-5, with D unresolved. The CDR3 totals 15 residues. Germline V CDR1 and CDR2: LNHNV, YYDKDF (reference sequence). Trimming left V 5 bases short and J 2 bases short, with 15 bases between. CDR3 residues: CATSEAGWIQETQYF. As DNA, the CDR3 is TGTGCCACCAGCGAGGCTGGGTGGATTCAAGAGACCCAGTACTTC.

This chain links TRBV29-1 with TRBJ1-2, with D tentatively TRBD1 (5 bases). V lost 0 bases, J lost 3 bases, and 14 bases lay in between. The CDR3 is 15 amino acids. CDR1 is SQVTM and CDR2 is ANQGSEA in the germline V gene. The CDR3: CSVEDLQGMHYGYTF. The CDR3 nucleotides read TGCAGCGTTGAAGATCTTCAGGGCATGCACTATGGCTACACCTTC.

The chain links TRBV6-1 to TRBJ2-1; 8 nucleotides align to TRBD1. Germline loops: CDR1 MNHNS, CDR2 SASEGT. J was trimmed by 1 base and V by 11 bases; bases with no gene match: 7. The CDR3 has 14 residues. As DNA, the CDR3 is TGTGCCGCACGACGACAGGGGTCCTACAATGAGCAGTTCTTC. This encodes CAARRQGSYNEQFF.

This rearrangement joins TRBV5-8 to TRBJ1-4; TRBD1 matches 7 bases. CDR1 and CDR2 (germline): SGHTS, YDEGEE. After removal of 4 bases from V and 7 bases from J, the junction contained 4 bases not matched to a gene. This CDR3 has 13 residues. Written as DNA, the CDR3 is TGTGCCAGCAGCCCTGGACAGGCTGAAAAACTGTTTTTT. It encodes CASSPGQAEKLFF.

The J gene is TRBJ1-2, the V gene TRBV6-1, with D unclear. The germline V gene has CDR1 MNHNS and CDR2 SASEGT. Trimming pared 4 bases from V and 8 bases from J, leaving 8 bases between. This CDR3 contains 11 residues. The CDR3 reads CASSARGGYTF. CDR3 DNA: TGTGCCAGCAGTGCCAGAGGCGGCTACACCTTC.

This chain joins TRBV28 and TRBJ1-1, with D uncertain. Trimming cost V 1 base and J 7 bases, with 10 bases left between them. The CDR3 length is 13 residues. Germline V gene lookup returns CDR1 MDHEN and CDR2 SYDVKM. CDR3 bases: TGTGCCAGCAGTTTATTGACTGAAAGTGAAGCTTTCTTT. It specifies CASSLLTESEAFF.

J is TRBJ1-5 and V is TRBV23-1; no definite D call. TRBV23-1 is noted as an ORF with a role that remains uncertain. The CDR3 extends over 15 amino acids. V was cut by 1 base and J by 3 bases, with 10 bases left in between. The CDR3 sequence: CASSQLRTDNQPQHF. The CDR3 DNA reads TGCGCCAGCAGTCAATTGCGCACAGACAATCAGCCCCAGCATTTT.

This chain links TRBV7-2 with TRBJ2-1; TRBD2 agrees at 8 bases. Germline V CDR1 and CDR2: SGHTA, FQGNSA. V gave up 2 bases and J gave up 3 bases; unmatched junction bases: 9. CDR3 length equals 17 residues. CDR3 region: CASSLQIAGLNYNEQFF. In DNA form, the CDR3 reads TGTGCCAGCAGCTTACAAATAGCGGGATTAAACTACAATGAGCAGTTCTTC.

The genes are TRBV6-1 and TRBJ2-3; TRBD2 matches 10 bases. The CDR3 is 15 residues long. Germline loops: CDR1 MNHNS, CDR2 SASEGT. V lost 6 bases, J lost 4 bases, and 7 bases stayed unmatched. CDR3: CASSRAGGPADTQYF. DNA of the CDR3: TGTGCCAGCAGCAGAGCGGGAGGGCCCGCAGATACGCAGTATTTT.